The clone carrying this TCR beta chain has a handful of counts. Trimming removed 1 base from V and 2 bases from J, with 5 bases in between. The germline gives CDR1 SGHTA, CDR2 FQGNSA. The CDR3 is made up of 13 amino acids. Patients who underwent sequencing had shown CD8+CD57+ cell expansion by flow cytometry. TCR beta VDJ and CDR3 profiling used genomic DNA as template. MiXCR, run by TCRdb on the reads, gives a single entry per CDR3 protein. The table records around 130,000 distinct CDR3 sequences, 50% to 70% of them present only once. The sample is drawn from a study of CD8+CD57+ T cells in acquired aplastic anemia.

V usage is TRBV7-2 and J usage is TRBJ1-1; D is undetermined. The sequence was obtained from a human donor with aplastic anemia. Sequenced sample: sorted CD4+, CD8+, or CD8+CD57+ T cells (not recorded which) from PBMCs. The CDR3: CASSLVGNTEAFF. Written as DNA, the CDR3 is TGTGCCAGCAGCTTAGTAGGTAACACTGAAGCTTTCTTT.